This T cell receptor (beta chain) was recovered during a study of vaccination and CD4 T cells after COVID-19. Trimming left V 4 bases short and J 8 bases short, with 11 bases between. This CDR3 comprises 12 residues. CDR1 is LGHDT and CDR2 is YNNKEL in the germline V gene (reference sequence). Sequenced with the Oncomine TCR Beta short-read assay was DNA taken from cultured CD4+ T cells. Each CDR3 protein is one row after TCRdb ran MiXCR on the PCR reads. The data contain more than 15,000 distinct CDR3 sequences, around 23% of them singletons. As for this clonotype: As yet, its antigen is unknown.

As for treatment: approximately nine-day PBMC culture with coronavirus spike peptide pools or control peptides (ViraFEST assay). What was sequenced was cultured CD4+ T cells from blood. The chain employs TRBV3-1 and TRBJ1-2; D is perhaps TRBD1 (5 bases). This receptor was obtained from a human donor with COVID-19. The CDR3 reads CASSPRDEGYTF. The CDR3 DNA reads as TGTGCCAGCAGCCCACGGGACGAAGGCTACACCTTC.